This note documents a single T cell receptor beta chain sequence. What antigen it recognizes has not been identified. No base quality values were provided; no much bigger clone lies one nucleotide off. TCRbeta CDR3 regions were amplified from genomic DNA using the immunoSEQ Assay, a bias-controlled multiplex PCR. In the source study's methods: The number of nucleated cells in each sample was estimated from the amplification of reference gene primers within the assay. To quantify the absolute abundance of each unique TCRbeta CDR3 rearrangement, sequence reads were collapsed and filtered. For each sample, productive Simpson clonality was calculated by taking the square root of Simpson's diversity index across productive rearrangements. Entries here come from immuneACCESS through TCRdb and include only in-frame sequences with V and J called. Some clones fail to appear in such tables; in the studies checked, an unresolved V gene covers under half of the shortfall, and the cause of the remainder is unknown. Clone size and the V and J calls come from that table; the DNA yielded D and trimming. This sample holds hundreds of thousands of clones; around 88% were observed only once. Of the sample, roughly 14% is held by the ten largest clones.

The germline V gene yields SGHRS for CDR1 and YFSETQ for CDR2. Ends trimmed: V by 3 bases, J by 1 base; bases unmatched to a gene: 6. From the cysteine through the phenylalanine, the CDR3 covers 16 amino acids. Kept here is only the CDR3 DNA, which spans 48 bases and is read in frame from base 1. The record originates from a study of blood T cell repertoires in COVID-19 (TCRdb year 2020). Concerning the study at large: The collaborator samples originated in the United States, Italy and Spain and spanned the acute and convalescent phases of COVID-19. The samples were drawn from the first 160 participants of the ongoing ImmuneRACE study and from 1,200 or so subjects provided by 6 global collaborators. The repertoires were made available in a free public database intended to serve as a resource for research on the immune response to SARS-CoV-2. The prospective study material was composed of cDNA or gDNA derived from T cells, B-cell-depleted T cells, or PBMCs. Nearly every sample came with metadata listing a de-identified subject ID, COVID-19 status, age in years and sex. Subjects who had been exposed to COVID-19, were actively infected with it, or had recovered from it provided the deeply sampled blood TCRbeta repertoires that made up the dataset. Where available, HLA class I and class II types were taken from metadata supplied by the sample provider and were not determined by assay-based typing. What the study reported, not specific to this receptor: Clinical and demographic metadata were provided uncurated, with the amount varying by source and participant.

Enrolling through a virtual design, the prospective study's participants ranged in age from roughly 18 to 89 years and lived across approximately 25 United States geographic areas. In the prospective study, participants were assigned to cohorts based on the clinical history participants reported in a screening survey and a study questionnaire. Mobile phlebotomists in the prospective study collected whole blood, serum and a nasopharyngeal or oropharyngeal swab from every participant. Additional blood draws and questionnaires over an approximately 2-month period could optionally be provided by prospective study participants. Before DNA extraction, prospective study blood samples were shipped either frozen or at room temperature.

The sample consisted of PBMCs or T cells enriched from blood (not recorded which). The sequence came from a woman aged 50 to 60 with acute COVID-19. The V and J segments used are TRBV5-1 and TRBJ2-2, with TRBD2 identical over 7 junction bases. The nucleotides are TGCGCCAGCAGCTCAAGCCCGGGGGGGAACACCGGGGAGCTGTTTTTT. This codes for CASSSSPGGNTGELFF.